This T cell receptor beta chain was found in a study of blood T cell repertoires in COVID-19. The germline V gene encodes CDR1 KGHSH and CDR2 LQKENI. With 3 bases removed from V and 4 bases from J, the gap between germline ends came to 13 bases. CDR3 length: 14 residues. This table comes from immunoSEQ multiplex PCR, and its TCRdb copy is limited to in-frame clones, with some not included. The profile shows around 46,000 clones, more than 75% of them singletons. The chain couples TRBV18 to TRBJ2-7, with D tentatively TRBD2 (5 bases). The sequencing sample was made of peripheral blood. This TCR was recovered from an elderly woman with COVID-19, enrolled during active disease. The CDR3: CASSPFKGEYEQYF. The CDR3 nucleotides are TGTGCCAGCTCACCCTTCAAGGGAGAATACGAGCAGTACTTC.